Sequencing of this T cell receptor beta chain was carried out in a study of T cells in narcolepsy. Across the whole study: Enrolled donors included narcolepsy type 1 or type 2 patients and healthy controls. Broader study findings: Reportedly, autoreactive clonotypes were serially detected in patients' blood but not controls'. Same-patient CSF and blood CD4+ T cell clonotypes included HCRT-specific and TRIB2-specific autoreactive ones. No autoreactive T cell clone sequences appeared in some memory CD4+ repertoires.

Only in-frame clones appear in the TCRdb table, and some are missing; sequencing was by immunoSEQ multiplex PCR. The table lists roughly 27,000 clones, approximately 77% of them singletons, with approximately 1.1% in the top ten. The germline CDR1 and CDR2 sequences are SNHLY and FYNNEI. The CDR3 has 14 amino acids. V was pared by 2 bases and J by 5 bases, with 12 bases between. About this clone: Its antigen is undetermined.

This TCR was recovered from a human donor in good health. Specimen: memory (CD45RA-) CD4+ T cells from blood. This rearrangement joins TRBV2 to TRBJ2-5; D is unresolved. Written as DNA, the CDR3 is TGTGCCAGCAGTGAACTAGTGCAATCGGAGACCCAGTACTTC. Amino acid sequence: CASSELVQSETQYF. The variable domain in full, completed from reference TRBV2 and TRBJ2-5, reads EPEVTQTPSHQVTQMGQEVILRCVPISNHLYFYWYRQILGQKVEFLVSFYNNEISEKSEIFDDQFSVERPDGSNFTLKIRSTKLEDSAMYFCASSELVQSETQYFGPGTRLLVL.